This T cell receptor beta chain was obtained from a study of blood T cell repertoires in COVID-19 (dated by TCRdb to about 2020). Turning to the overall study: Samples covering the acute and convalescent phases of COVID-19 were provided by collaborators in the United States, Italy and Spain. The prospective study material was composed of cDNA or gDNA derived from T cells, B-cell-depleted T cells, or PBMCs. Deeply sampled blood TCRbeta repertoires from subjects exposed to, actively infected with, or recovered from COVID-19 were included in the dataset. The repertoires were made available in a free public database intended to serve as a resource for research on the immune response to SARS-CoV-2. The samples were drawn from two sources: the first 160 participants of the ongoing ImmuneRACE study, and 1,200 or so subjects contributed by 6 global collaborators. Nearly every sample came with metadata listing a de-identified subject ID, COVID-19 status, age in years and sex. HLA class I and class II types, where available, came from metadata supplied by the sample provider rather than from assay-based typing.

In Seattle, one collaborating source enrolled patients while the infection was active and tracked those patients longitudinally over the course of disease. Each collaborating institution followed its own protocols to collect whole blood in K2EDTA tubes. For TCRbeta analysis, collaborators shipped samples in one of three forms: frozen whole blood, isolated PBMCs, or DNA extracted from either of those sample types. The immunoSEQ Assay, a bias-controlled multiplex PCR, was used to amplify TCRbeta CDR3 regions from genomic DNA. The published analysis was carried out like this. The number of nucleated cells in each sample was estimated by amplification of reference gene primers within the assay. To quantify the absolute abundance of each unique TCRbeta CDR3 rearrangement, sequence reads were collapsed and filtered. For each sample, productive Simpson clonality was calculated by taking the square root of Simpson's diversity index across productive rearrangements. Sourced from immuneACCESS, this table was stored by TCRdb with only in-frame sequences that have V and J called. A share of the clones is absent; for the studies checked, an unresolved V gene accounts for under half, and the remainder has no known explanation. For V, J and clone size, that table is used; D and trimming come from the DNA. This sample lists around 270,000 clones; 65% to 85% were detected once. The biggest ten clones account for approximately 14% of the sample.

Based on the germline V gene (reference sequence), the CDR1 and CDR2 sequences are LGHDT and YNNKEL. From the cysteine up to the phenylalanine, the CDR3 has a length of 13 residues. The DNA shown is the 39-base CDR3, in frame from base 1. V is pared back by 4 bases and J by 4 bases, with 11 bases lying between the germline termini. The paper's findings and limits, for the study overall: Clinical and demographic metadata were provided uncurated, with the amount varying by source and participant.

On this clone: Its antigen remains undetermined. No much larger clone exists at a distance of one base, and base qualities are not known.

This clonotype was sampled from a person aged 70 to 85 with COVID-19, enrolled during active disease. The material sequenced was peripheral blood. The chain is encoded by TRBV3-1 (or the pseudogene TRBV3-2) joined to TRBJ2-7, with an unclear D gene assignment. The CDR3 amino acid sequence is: CASSPGPGYEQYF. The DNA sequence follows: TGTGCCAGCAGCCCAGGCCCCGGTTACGAGCAGTACTTC.